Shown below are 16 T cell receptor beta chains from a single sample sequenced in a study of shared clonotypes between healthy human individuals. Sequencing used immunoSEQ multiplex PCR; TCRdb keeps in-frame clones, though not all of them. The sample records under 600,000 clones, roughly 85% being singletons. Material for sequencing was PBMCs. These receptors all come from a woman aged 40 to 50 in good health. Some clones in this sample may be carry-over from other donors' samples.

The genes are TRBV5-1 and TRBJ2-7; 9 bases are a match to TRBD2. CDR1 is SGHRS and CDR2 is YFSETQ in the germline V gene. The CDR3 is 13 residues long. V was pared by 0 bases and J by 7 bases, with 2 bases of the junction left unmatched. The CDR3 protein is CASSLGLAGEQYF. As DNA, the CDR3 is TGCGCCAGCAGCTTGGGGCTAGCGGGGGAGCAGTACTTC.

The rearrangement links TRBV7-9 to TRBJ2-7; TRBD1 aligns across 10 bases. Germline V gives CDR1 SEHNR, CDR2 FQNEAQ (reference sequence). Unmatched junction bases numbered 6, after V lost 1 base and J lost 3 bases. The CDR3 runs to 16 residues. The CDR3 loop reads CASSLGHWDRGYEQYF. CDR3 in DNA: TGTGCCAGCAGCTTAGGTCACTGGGACAGGGGCTACGAGCAGTACTTC.

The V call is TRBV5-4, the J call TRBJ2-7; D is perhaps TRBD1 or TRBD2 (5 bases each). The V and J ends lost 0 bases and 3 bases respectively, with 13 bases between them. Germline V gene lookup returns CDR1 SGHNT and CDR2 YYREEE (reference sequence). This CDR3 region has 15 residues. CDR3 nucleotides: TGTGCCAGCAGCTTGGCCGGGGCGAACATCTACGAGCAGTACTTC. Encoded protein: CASSLAGANIYEQYF.

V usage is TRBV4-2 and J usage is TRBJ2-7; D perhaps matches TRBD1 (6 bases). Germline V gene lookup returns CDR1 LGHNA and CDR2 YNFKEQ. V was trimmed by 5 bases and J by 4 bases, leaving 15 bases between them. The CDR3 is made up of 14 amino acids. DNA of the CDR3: TGTGCCAGCAGCTTGGAAGGGGGTAGGTACGAGCAGTACTTC. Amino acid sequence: CASSLEGGRYEQYF.

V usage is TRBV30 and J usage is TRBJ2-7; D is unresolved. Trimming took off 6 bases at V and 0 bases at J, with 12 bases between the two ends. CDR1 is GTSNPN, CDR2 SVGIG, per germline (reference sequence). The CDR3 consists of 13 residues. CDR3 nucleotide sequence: TGTGCCTGCCAAAATGCCGCCTCCTACGAGCAGTACTTC. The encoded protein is CACQNAASYEQYF.

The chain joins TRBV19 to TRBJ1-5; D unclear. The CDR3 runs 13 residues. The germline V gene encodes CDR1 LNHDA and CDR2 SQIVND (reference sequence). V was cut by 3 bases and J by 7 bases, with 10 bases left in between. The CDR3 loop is CASSINWGQPQHF. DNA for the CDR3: TGTGCCAGTAGTATTAACTGGGGACAGCCCCAGCATTTT.

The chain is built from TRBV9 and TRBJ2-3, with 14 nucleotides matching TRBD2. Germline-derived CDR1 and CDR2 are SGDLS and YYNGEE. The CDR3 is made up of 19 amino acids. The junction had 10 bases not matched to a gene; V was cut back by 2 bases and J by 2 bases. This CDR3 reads CASSVGLAGGGGYTDTQYF. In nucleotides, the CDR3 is TGTGCCAGCAGCGTCGGACTAGCGGGAGGCGGGGGTTACACAGATACGCAGTATTTT.

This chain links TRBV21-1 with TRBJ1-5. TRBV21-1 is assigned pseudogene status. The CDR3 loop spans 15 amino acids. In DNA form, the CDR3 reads TGTGCCAGCAGCAAATGGTATGTCCCCTCGGGGCCCCAGCATTTT. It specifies CASSKWYVPSGPQHF.

The CDR3 reads CASSAPSGGNHGYTF. The CDR3, as DNA: TGTGCCAGCAGTGCCCCATCAGGGGGTAATCATGGCTACACCTTC. The chain employs TRBV6-1 and TRBJ1-2, with 7 bases that match TRBD1. Germline V lookup: CDR1 MNHNS, CDR2 SASEGT. J lost 6 bases, V lost 4 bases, and 11 bases had no gene match. CDR3 length equals 15 residues.

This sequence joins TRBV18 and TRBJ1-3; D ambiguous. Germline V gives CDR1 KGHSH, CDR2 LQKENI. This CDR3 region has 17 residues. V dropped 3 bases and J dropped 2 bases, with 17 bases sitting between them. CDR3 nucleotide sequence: TGTGCCAGCTCACCCCCGGGAGGCCGAGGCCCTGGAAACACCATATATTTT. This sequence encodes CASSPPGGRGPGNTIYF.

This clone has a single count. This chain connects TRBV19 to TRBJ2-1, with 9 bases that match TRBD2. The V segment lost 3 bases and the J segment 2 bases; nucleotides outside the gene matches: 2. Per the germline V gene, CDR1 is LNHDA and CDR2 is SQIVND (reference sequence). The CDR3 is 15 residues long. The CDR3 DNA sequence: TGTGCCAGTAGTATGACTAGCGGAACCTACAATGAGCAGTTCTTC. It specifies CASSMTSGTYNEQFF.

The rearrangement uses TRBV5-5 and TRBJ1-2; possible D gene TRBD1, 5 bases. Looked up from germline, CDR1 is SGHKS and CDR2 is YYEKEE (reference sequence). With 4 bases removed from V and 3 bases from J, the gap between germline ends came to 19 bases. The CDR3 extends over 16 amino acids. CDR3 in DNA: TGTGCCAGCAGCCAGGTCCAGGGTAGCGGCTACTATGGCTACACCTTC. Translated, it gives CASSQVQGSGYYGYTF.

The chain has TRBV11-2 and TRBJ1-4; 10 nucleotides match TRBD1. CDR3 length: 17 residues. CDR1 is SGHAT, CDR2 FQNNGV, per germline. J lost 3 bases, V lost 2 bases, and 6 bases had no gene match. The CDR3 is CASSLQRQGASNEKLFF. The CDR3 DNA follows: TGTGCCAGCAGCTTACAAAGACAGGGGGCGTCTAATGAAAAACTGTTTTTT.

The CDR3 region is CASSPIGQANNEKLFF. The CDR3 nucleotides read TGTGCCAGCAGCCCTATTGGACAGGCTAATAATGAAAAACTGTTTTTT. The rearrangement uses TRBV7-8 and TRBJ1-4, with 7 bases lining up with TRBD1. The length of the CDR3 is 16 residues. Per the germline V gene, CDR1 is SGHVS and CDR2 is FQNEAQ. The ends lost 5 bases at V and 4 bases at J; junction bases unmatched: 10.

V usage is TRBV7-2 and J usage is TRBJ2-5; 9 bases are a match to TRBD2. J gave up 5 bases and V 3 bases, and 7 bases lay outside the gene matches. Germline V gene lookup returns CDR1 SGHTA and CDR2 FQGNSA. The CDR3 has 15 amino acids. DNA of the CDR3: TGTGCCAGCAGCTTTCTCGGACTAGCGCGCGAGACCCAGTACTTC. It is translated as CASSFLGLARETQYF.

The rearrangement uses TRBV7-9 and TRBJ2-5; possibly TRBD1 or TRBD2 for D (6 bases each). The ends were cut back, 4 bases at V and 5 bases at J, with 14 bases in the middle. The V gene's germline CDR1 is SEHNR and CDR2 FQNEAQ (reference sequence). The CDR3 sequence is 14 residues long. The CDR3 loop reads CASSWDWGRETQYF. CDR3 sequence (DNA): TGTGCCAGCAGCTGGGACTGGGGGCGGGAGACCCAGTACTTC. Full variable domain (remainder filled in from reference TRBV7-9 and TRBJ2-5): DTGVSQNPRHKITKRGQNVTFRCDPISEHNRLYWYRQTLGQGPEFLTYFQNEAQLEKSRLLSDRFSAERPKGSFSTLEIQRTEQGDSAMYLCASSWDWGRETQYFGPGTRLLVL.